This T cell receptor (beta chain) stems from a study of OX40 agonist ivuxolimab in advanced cancers. Study overall: Ivuxolimab, an agonist antibody against OX40 (CD134), was given to patients.

Here immunoSEQ multiplex PCR was the method, and the copy in TCRdb shows in-frame clones only, minus some. This sample has around 66,000 clones, with approximately 91% found just once. The sample here was CD4+ or CD8+ T cells sorted from blood, taken in a trial of the OX40 agonist ivuxolimab. The clonotype was recovered from an adult with an advanced solid tumor such as melanoma, head and neck, liver or kidney cancer.

The CDR3 protein is CASSLATTPYEQYF. DNA for the CDR3: TGTGCCAGCAGCTTAGCCACAACACCCTACGAGCAGTACTTC. The chain uses TRBV11-2 and TRBJ2-7, with D unclear. This CDR3 spans 14 amino acids. The V end lost 1 base, the J end lost 2 bases, and 9 bases lay between the germline ends. Germline V gene sequence: CDR1 SGHAT, CDR2 FQNNGV.